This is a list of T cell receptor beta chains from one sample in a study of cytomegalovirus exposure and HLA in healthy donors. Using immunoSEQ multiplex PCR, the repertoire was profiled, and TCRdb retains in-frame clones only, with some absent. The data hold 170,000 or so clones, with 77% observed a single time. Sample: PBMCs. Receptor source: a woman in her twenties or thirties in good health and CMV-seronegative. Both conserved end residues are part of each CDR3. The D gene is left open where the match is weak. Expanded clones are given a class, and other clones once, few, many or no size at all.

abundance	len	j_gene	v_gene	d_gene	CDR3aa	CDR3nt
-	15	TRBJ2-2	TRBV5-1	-	CASSLLGANTGELFF	TGCGCCAGCAGCTTGCTAGGGGCCAATACCGGGGAGCTGTTTTTT
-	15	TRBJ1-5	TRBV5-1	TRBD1	CASSFGQGDNQPQHF	TGCGCCAGCAGCTTTGGACAGGGAGACAATCAGCCCCAGCATTTT
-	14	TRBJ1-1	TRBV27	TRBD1	CASSSQGVNTEAFF	TGTGCCAGCAGTTCACAGGGGGTGAACACTGAAGCTTTCTTT
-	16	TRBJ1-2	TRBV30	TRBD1	CAWKTTGVRPGGGYPF	TGTGCCTGGAAGACGACAGGGGTCCGACCGGGGGGAGGCTACCCCTTC
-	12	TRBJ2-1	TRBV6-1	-	CASSASIWSQFF	TGTGCCAGCAGTGCCTCTATTTGGTCGCAGTTCTTC
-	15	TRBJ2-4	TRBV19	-	CASSPRGLPKNIQYF	TGTGCCAGTAGTCCCCGGGGACTGCCCAAAAACATTCAGTACTTC
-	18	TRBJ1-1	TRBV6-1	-	CASSDPPRDIHSNTEAFF	TGTGCCAGCAGTGACCCACCCCGGGACATACATTCGAACACTGAAGCTTTCTTT
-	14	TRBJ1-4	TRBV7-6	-	CASSLDGRNEKLFF	TGTGCCAGCAGCTTAGATGGCAGAAATGAAAAACTGTTTTTT
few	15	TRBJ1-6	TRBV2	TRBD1	CASRETGGDNSPLHF	TGTGCCAGCAGAGAAACAGGGGGCGACAATTCACCCCTCCACTTT
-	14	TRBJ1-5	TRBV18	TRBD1	CASSHRGSNQPQHF	TGTGCCAGCTCTCACAGGGGCTCTAATCAGCCCCAGCATTTT
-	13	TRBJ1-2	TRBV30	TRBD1	CAWSPDRIYGYTF	TGTGCCTGGAGTCCGGACAGGATCTATGGCTACACCTTC
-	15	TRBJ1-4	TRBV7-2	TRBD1	CASSLGGQANEKLFF	TGTGCCAGCAGCTTAGGGGGACAGGCTAATGAAAAACTGTTTTTT
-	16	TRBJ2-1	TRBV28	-	CASSLYVQGSYNEQFF	TGTGCCAGCAGTTTGTACGTCCAGGGCTCCTACAATGAGCAGTTCTTC
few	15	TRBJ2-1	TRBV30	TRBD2	CAWSVAGGPHNEQFF	TGTGCCTGGAGTGTTGCGGGGGGGCCCCACAATGAGCAGTTCTTC
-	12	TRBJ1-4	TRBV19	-	CASEQEDEKLFF	TGTGCCAGCGAACAGGAAGATGAAAAACTGTTTTTT
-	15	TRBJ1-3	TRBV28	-	CASSTRQLSGNTIYF	TGTGCCAGCAGTACAAGACAGCTCTCTGGAAACACCATATATTTT
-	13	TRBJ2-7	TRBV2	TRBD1	CATAGTGGGGQYF	TGTGCCACCGCCGGGACAGGGGGCGGGGGGCAGTACTTC
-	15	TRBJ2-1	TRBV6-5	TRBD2	CASRHRGGSSGEQFF	TGTGCCAGCAGGCACCGCGGGGGGTCCTCAGGTGAGCAGTTCTTC
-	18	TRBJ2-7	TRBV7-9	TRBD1	CASSLAGQGVVRRYEQYF	TGTGCCAGCAGCTTAGCGGGACAGGGGGTCGTGCGTCGCTACGAGCAGTACTTC
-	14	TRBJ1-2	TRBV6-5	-	CASSEGGSAYGYTF	TGTGCCAGCAGCGAAGGAGGGAGCGCCTATGGCTACACCTTC
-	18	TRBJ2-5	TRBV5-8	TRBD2	CASSLARLAGGPSETQYF	TGTGCCAGCAGCTTGGCGAGACTAGCGGGGGGCCCATCAGAGACCCAGTACTTC
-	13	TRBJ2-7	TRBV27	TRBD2	CASSFSGRPEQYF	TGTGCCAGCAGTTTTAGCGGGAGGCCCGAGCAGTACTTC
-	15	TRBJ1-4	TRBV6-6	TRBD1	CASSQPGQGVEKLFF	TGTGCCAGCAGTCAGCCGGGACAGGGGGTTGAAAAACTGTTTTTT
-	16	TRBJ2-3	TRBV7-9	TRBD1	CASSQGVGQSTDTQYF	TGTGCCAGCAGCCAAGGGGTGGGACAGAGCACAGATACGCAGTATTTT
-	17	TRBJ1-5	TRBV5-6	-	CASSPRRGTNSNQPQHF	TGTGCCAGCAGTCCGAGGCGGGGTACTAACAGCAATCAGCCCCAGCATTTT
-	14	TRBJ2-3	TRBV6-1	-	CASEPLASTDTQYF	TGTGCCAGCGAGCCCCTAGCGAGCACAGATACGCAGTATTTT
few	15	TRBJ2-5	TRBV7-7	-	CASSLGRGGGETQYF	TGTGCCAGCAGTCTAGGAAGGGGCGGTGGGGAGACCCAGTACTTC
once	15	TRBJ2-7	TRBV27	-	CASRGQGLTTYEQYF	TGTGCCAGCAGGGGCCAGGGCCTCACTACCTACGAGCAGTACTTC
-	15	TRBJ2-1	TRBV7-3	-	CASSFVGGAANEQFF	TGTGCCAGCAGCTTTGTTGGGGGGGCTGCCAATGAGCAGTTCTTC
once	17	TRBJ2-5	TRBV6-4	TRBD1	CASSDEGLDRVGETQYF	TGTGCCAGCAGTGACGAGGGTTTGGACAGGGTGGGGGAGACCCAGTACTTC
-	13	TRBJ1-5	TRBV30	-	CAWSGTENQPQHF	TGTGCCTGGAGTGGCACAGAAAATCAGCCCCAGCATTTT